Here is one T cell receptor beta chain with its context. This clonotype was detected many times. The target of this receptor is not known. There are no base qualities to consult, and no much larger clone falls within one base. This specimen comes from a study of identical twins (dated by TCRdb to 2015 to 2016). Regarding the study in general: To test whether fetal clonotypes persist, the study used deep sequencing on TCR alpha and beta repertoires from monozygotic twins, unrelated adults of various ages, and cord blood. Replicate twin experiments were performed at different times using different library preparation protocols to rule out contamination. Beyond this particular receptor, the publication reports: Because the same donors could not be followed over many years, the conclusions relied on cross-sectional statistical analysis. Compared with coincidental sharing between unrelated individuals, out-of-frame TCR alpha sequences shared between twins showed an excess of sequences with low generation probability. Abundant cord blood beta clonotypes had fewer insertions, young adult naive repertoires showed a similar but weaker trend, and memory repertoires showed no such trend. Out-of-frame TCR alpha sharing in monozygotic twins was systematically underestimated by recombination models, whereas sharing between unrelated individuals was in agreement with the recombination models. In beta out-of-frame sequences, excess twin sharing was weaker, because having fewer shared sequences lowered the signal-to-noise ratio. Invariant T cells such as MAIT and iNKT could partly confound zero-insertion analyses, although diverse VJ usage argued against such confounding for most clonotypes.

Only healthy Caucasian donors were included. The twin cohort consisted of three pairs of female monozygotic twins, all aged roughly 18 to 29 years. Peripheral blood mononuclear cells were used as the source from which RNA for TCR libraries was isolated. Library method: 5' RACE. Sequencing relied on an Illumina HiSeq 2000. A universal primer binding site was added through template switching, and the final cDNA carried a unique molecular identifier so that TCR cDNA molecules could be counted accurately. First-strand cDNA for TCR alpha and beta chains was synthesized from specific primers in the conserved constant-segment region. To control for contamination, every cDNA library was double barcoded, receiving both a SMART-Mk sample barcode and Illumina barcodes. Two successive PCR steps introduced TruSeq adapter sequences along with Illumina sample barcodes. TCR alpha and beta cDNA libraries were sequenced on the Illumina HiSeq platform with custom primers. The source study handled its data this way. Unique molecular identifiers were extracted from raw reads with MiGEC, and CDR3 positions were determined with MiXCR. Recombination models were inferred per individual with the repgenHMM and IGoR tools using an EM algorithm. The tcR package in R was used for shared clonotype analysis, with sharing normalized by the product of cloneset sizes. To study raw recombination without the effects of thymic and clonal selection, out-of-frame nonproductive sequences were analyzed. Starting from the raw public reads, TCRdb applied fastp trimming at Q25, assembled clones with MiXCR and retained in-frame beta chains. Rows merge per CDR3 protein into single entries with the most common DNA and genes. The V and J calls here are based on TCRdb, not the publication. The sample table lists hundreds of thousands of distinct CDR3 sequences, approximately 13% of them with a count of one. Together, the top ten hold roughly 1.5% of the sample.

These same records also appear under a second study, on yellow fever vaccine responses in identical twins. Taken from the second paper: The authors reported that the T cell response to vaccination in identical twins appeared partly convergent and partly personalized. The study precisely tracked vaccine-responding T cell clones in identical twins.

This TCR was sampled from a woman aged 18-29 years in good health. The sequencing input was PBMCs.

Here is the DNA: TGCGCCAGCAGCGCCGGGACAGTGAACACCGGGGAGCTGTTTTTT. Its coded protein is CASSAGTVNTGELFF. The chain is encoded by TRBV5-1 joined to TRBJ2-2; the junction holds 7 bases that match TRBD1. The CDR3 holds 15 amino acids from the cysteine to the phenylalanine. Only the CDR3 DNA is retained, 45 bases long and in frame from the first base. V is pruned by 4 bases and J by 1 base, leaving 4 bases of the junction without a gene match. For CDR1 and CDR2, the germline V gene lists SGHRS and YFSETQ.